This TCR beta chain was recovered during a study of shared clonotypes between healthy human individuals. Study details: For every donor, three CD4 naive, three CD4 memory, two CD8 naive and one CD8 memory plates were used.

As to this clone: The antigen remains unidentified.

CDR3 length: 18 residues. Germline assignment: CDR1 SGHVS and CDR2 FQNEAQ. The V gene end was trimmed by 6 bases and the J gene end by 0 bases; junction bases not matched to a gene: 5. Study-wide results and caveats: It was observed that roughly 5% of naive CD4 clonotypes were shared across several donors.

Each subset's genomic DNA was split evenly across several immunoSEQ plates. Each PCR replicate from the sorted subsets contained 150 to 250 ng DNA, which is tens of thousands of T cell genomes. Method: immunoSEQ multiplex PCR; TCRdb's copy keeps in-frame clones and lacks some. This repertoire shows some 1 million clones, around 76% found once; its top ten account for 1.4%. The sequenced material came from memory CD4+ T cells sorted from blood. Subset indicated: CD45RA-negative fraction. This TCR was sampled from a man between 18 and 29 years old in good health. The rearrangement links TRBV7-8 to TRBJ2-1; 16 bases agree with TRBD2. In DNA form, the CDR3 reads TGTGCCAGCAGAACCGGGACTAGCGGGGGGGACTCCTACAATGAGCAGTTCTTC. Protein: CASRTGTSGGDSYNEQFF.